These T cell receptor beta chains were read from a single sample in a study of OX40 agonist ivuxolimab in advanced cancers. The assay was immunoSEQ multiplex PCR, and TCRdb's table has in-frame clones only and misses some. The data contain about 64,000 clones, roughly 80% of them singletons. This sample comprised CD4+ or CD8+ T cells sorted from blood, obtained in a trial of the OX40 agonist ivuxolimab. The receptor set was obtained from an adult with an advanced solid tumor such as melanoma, head and neck, liver or kidney cancer. Both conserved end residues are part of each CDR3. A D gene is named only where the DNA matches it firmly. Expanded clones are given a class, and other clones once, few, many or no size at all.

clone size: -
D gene: -
J gene: TRBJ1-2
V gene: TRBV30
CDR3 protein: CAWRKPPDQTTF
CDR3 DNA: TGTGCCTGGAGAAAACCCCCGGACCAAACTACCTTC

clone size: -
D gene: TRBD1
J gene: TRBJ2-2
V gene: TRBV10-2
CDR3 protein: CASTGTGDGELFF
CDR3 DNA: TGCGCCAGCACCGGGACAGGCGACGGGGAGCTGTTTTTT

clone size: -
D gene: TRBD1
J gene: TRBJ1-2
V gene: TRBV4-2
CDR3 protein: CASSQVPGQGTRIYGYTF
CDR3 DNA: TGTGCCAGCAGCCAAGTACCGGGACAGGGGACGAGAATCTATGGCTACACCTTC

clone size: few
D gene: TRBD1
J gene: TRBJ2-7
V gene: TRBV10-3
CDR3 protein: CAISGTGDEQYF
CDR3 DNA: TGTGCCATCAGTGGGACAGGGGACGAGCAGTACTTC

clone size: once
D gene: TRBD1
J gene: TRBJ2-3
V gene: TRBV7-9
CDR3 protein: CASSSDRGLFSDTQYF
CDR3 DNA: TGTGCCAGCAGCAGTGACAGGGGCCTTTTTTCAGATACGCAGTATTTT

clone size: -
D gene: -
J gene: TRBJ1-4
V gene: TRBV15
CDR3 protein: CATSRVGAGDGDKLFF
CDR3 DNA: TGTGCCACCAGCAGAGTAGGGGCAGGGGATGGGGATAAACTGTTTTTT

clone size: -
D gene: TRBD1
J gene: TRBJ1-4
V gene: TRBV6-1
CDR3 protein: CASSGRDRGGEKLFF
CDR3 DNA: TGTGCCAGCAGCGGACGGGACAGGGGTGGGGAAAAACTGTTTTTT

clone size: -
D gene: TRBD2
J gene: TRBJ2-7
V gene: TRBV5-4
CDR3 protein: CASSPGRGVYEQYF
CDR3 DNA: TGTGCCAGCAGCCCCGGGAGGGGGGTTTACGAGCAGTACTTC

clone size: once
D gene: -
J gene: TRBJ2-5
V gene: TRBV6-4
CDR3 protein: CASSRTYQETQYF
CDR3 DNA: TGTGCCAGCAGCCGGACGTATCAAGAGACCCAGTACTTC

clone size: -
D gene: -
J gene: TRBJ1-2
V gene: TRBV9
CDR3 protein: CASSVATGYGYTF
CDR3 DNA: TGTGCCAGCAGCGTAGCGACAGGCTATGGCTACACCTTC

clone size: once
D gene: -
J gene: TRBJ2-3
V gene: TRBV4-3
CDR3 protein: CASSQEPESTDTQYF
CDR3 DNA: TGCGCCAGCAGCCAAGAACCAGAGAGCACAGATACGCAGTATTTT